The 27 T cell receptor beta chains below all came from one sample that was sequenced in a study of T-cell reconstitution after alpha-beta-depleted transplantation in children. Unique molecular identifiers tagged the TCRbeta library. MiXCR, run by TCRdb on the PCR reads, gives a single entry per CDR3 protein. Of 350,000 to 400,000 distinct CDR3 sequences in the sample, about an eighth were seen once. The sequenced sample was PBMCs, obtained from the stem cell graft. These receptors all come from a human donor who donated a stem cell graft to a child with Fanconi anemia.

This clonotype was counted at least ten times. V and J are TRBV28 and TRBJ2-7, with D unclear. The CDR3 sequence is 12 residues long. Per the germline V gene, CDR1 is MDHEN and CDR2 is SYDVKM. The CDR3 DNA reads TGTGTCGAGTACCACCGTTACTACGAGCAGTACGTC. Translated: CVEYHRYYEQYV.

In this sample, this clonotype turned up a few times. The rearrangement joins TRBV11-2 to TRBJ2-5, with D hard to call. Per the germline V gene, CDR1 is SGHAT and CDR2 is FQNNGV. Trimming stripped 1 base from V and 13 bases from J, with 28 bases between. This CDR3 has 17 residues. The DNA for the CDR3 is TGTGCCAGCAGCTTAGTTCTGACTTCCCCTCGTTCAAGAGCACCGTACTTC. Translated: CASSLVLTSPRSRAPYF.

The chain employs TRBV29-1 and TRBJ2-1; either TRBD1 or TRBD2 may supply D (6 bases each). Germline V CDR1 and CDR2: SQVTM, ANQGSEA. The germline V and J ends were trimmed by 5 bases and 4 bases, with 27 bases remaining between them. The length of the CDR3 is 18 residues. CDR3 amino acids: CSVFGTPSEDTGYNEQFF. CDR3 DNA sequence: TGCAGCGTTTTTGGGACTCCGAGCGAGGATACAGGGTACAATGAGCAGTTCTTC.

The J gene is TRBJ2-1, the V gene TRBV6-2 or TRBV6-3, with a weak D call TRBD1 (5 bases). Trimming left V 2 bases short and J 5 bases short, with 19 bases between. The CDR3 spans 17 residues. The V gene's germline CDR1 is MNHEY and CDR2 SVGEGT. The CDR3 sequence: CASSYHLGVFADNEQFF. Here the CDR3 DNA reads TGTGCCAGCAGTTACCACCTAGGGGTGTTTGCAGACAATGAGCAGTTCTTC.

The rearrangement joins TRBV12-3 or TRBV12-4 to TRBJ2-1; a possible D gene is TRBD1 (5 bases). The CDR3 contains 17 residues. Trimming shortened V by 2 bases and J by 3 bases, and 17 bases separated the two germline ends. The CDR3: CASSLSRQGIGYNEQFF. As DNA, the CDR3 is TGTGCCAGCAGTTTATCCCGGCAGGGCATAGGCTACAATGAGCAGTTCTTC.

The chain combines TRBV20-1 with TRBJ2-3, with 15 bases identical to TRBD2. After removal of 4 bases from V and 3 bases from J, the junction contained 5 bases not matched to a gene. Per germline, CDR1 DFQATT and CDR2 SNEGSKA (reference sequence). The CDR3 loop spans 16 amino acids. CDR3 bases: TGCAGTGCTACGAGGACTAGCGGGGGGGCTACAGATACGCAGTATTTT. It specifies CSATRTSGGATDTQYF.

This clonotype was found many times. At one end, the junction sequence differs from germline, possibly due to a read error. V and J are TRBV5-1 and TRBJ1-1; 9 nucleotides align to TRBD1. This CDR3 is 13 amino acids long. From germline, CDR1 is SGHRS and CDR2 YFSETQ. CDR3: CASSQGQGAEAFF. The CDR3, as DNA: TGTGCCAGCAGCCAGGGACAGGGAGCTGAAGCTTTCTTT. The whole variable domain, remainder taken from reference TRBV5-1 and TRBJ1-1, is KAGVTQTPRYLIKTRGQQVTLSCSPISGHRSVSWYQQTPGQGLQFLFEYFSETQRNKGNFPGRFSGRQFSNSRSEMNVSTLELGDSALYLCASSQGQGAEAFFGQGTRLTVV.

The chain couples TRBV5-6 to TRBJ2-2; tentative D call: TRBD1 (6 bases). The V end was cut by 1 base, the J end by 5 bases, with 18 bases between. The germline V gene encodes CDR1 SGHDT and CDR2 YYEEEE. There are 17 residues in the CDR3. The CDR3 nucleotides read TGTGCCAGCAGCTTGCTGGGACACGTTATGGTGACCGGGGAGCTGTTTTTT. It codes for CASSLLGHVMVTGELFF.

The gene calls are TRBV13 and TRBJ1-2, with TRBD1 identical over 9 bases. The V segment lost 4 bases and the J segment 0 bases; nucleotides outside the gene matches: 9. This CDR3 contains 17 residues. Germline V gives CDR1 PRHDT, CDR2 FYEKMQ (reference sequence). CDR3 amino acids: CASSSVSGTGTNYGYTF. The CDR3 DNA follows: TGTGCCAGCAGCTCGGTATCTGGGACAGGGACTAACTATGGCTACACCTTC.

The chain employs TRBV29-1 and TRBJ1-2; D call uncertain. Germline assignment: CDR1 SQVTM and CDR2 ANQGSEA. V lost 6 bases and J 8 bases, leaving 19 bases between the germline ends. This CDR3 comprises 13 residues. For the CDR3, the DNA is TGCAGCGTGCTGTCGGGCCTCAAGGGAGGCTACACCTTC. Protein: CSVLSGLKGGYTF.

This clonotype was seen repeatedly, ten times or more. The J gene is TRBJ1-6, the V gene TRBV12-3 or TRBV12-4, with unresolved D. The V end was cut by 2 bases, the J end by 10 bases, with 12 bases between. The CDR3 sequence is 14 residues long. CDR3 amino acids: CASSLTGSASPLHF. The CDR3 DNA reads as TGTGCCAGCAGTTTAACCGGGTCAGCCTCACCCCTCCACTTT.

This clonotype turned up a few times. CDR3 nucleotides: TGCGCCAGCAGCCAAGGCAGGGACAGGGGGCCTGGAAACACCATATATTTT. Its translation: CASSQGRDRGPGNTIYF. The chain has TRBV4-3 and TRBJ1-3; 12 bases agree with TRBD1. J gave up 2 bases and V 1 base, and 3 bases lay outside the gene matches. CDR1 and CDR2 (germline): LGHNA, YSLEER. CDR3 length: 17 amino acids.

This chain connects TRBV12-3 or TRBV12-4 to TRBJ1-1; D is undetermined. V was shortened by 3 bases and J by 0 bases, with 8 bases between the two germline ends. This CDR3 region has 14 residues. This CDR3 reads CASSFSQMNTEAFF. CDR3 DNA: TGTGCCAGCAGTTTTTCCCAGATGAACACTGAAGCTTTCTTT.

This clonotype was seen more than once but under ten times. The chain recombines TRBV5-5 with TRBJ1-1; 9 nucleotides match TRBD1. The trim removed 6 bases at V and 5 bases at J, leaving 8 bases unmatched. This CDR3 is 14 amino acids long. Germline lookup yields CDR1 SGHKS and CDR2 YYEKEE (reference sequence). The CDR3 DNA sequence: TGTGCCAGCACCGTTGGACAGGGGTGGACTGAAGCTTTCTTT. Translated, it gives CASTVGQGWTEAFF.

The CDR3 DNA sequence: TGTGCCAGTAGTCGCCAGGGTGGCTATGGCTACACCTTC. This codes for CASSRQGGYGYTF. This chain links TRBV19 with TRBJ1-2; TRBD1 is a possible D gene (5 bases). V lost 5 bases to trimming and J lost 4 bases, with 11 bases between them. The germline CDR1 and CDR2 sequences are LNHDA and SQIVND (reference sequence). The length of the CDR3 is 13 residues.

This clonotype has at least ten counts. As DNA, the CDR3 is TGCAGCGTTGAAAGCCAGTTCAACACCGGGGAGCTGTTTTTT. Its protein is CSVESQFNTGELFF. The chain joins TRBV29-1 to TRBJ2-2, with D unclear. The CDR3 sequence is 14 residues long. Trimming pared 2 bases from V and 2 bases from J, leaving 9 bases between. Germline CDR1 and CDR2: SQVTM and ANQGSEA.

This rearrangement joins TRBV5-1 to TRBJ1-1, with D unresolved. V was cut by 5 bases and J by 0 bases, with 11 bases left in between. The CDR3 runs 14 residues. The germline gives CDR1 SGHRS, CDR2 YFSETQ. In nucleotides, the CDR3 is TGCGCCAGCAGAGTAGGGCACCTGAACACTGAAGCTTTCTTT. This translates into CASRVGHLNTEAFF.

The genes are TRBV7-8 and TRBJ2-2, with D perhaps matching TRBD2 (6 bases). V was trimmed by 3 bases and J by 4 bases, leaving 12 bases between them. The CDR3 has 15 residues. Germline assignment: CDR1 SGHVS and CDR2 FQNEAQ. CDR3 sequence (DNA): TGTGCCAGCAGCTTTGGAGGGGCGGGCACCGGGGAGCTGTTTTTT. The encoded protein is CASSFGGAGTGELFF.

This clonotype has more than one count but fewer than ten. V usage is TRBV20-1 and J usage is TRBJ2-5; no reliable D call. Trimming stripped 0 bases from V and 4 bases from J, with 12 bases between. Germline V lookup: CDR1 DFQATT, CDR2 SNEGSKA (reference sequence). The CDR3 loop spans 14 amino acids. CDR3 sequence: CSARDRLGIETQYF. The CDR3 DNA reads as TGCAGTGCTAGAGATCGGTTGGGGATAGAGACCCAGTACTTC.

This clonotype has a handful of counts. The chain uses TRBV5-5 and TRBJ1-1; no firm D call. The CDR3 is made up of 12 amino acids. The germline V and J ends were trimmed by 2 bases and 7 bases, with 9 bases remaining between them. Germline CDR1 SGHKS, CDR2 YYEKEE (reference sequence). The CDR3 here is CASSLGSNEAFF. Written as DNA, the CDR3 is TGTGCCAGCAGCTTAGGGTCGAATGAAGCTTTCTTT.

The rearrangement uses TRBV18 and TRBJ1-1; D uncertain. Trimming shortened V by 0 bases and J by 8 bases, and 7 bases separated the two germline ends. Germline values: CDR1 KGHSH, CDR2 LQKENI. The length of the CDR3 is 12 residues. The CDR3 reads CASSPPVAEAFF. The CDR3 DNA reads TGTGCCAGCTCACCACCTGTCGCAGAAGCTTTCTTT.

The chain has TRBV12-3 or TRBV12-4 and TRBJ2-7; D uncertain. V was clipped by 3 bases and J by 0 bases, with 12 bases between them. CDR3 length equals 15 residues. CDR3 coding DNA: TGTGCCAGCAGTTTCGGCAGTGGTTTCTCCTACGAGCAGTACTTC. This translates into CASSFGSGFSYEQYF.

In this sample, this clonotype turned up a few times. The chain recombines TRBV12-3 or TRBV12-4 with TRBJ2-2, with D possibly being TRBD2 (6 bases). This CDR3 contains 15 residues. V gave up 6 bases and J gave up 0 bases, with 11 bases separating them. CDR3 sequence reads: CASRSGGSNTGELFF. For the CDR3, the DNA is TGTGCCAGCAGGTCCGGGGGATCGAACACCGGGGAGCTGTTTTTT.

The CDR3 spells CASTEGGGAYLYNEQFF. For the CDR3, the DNA is TGTGCCAGCACCGAAGGGGGGGGCGCTTATCTTTACAATGAGCAGTTCTTC. The chain carries TRBV12-3 or TRBV12-4 and TRBJ2-1; TRBD2 might be the D (7 bases). The CDR3 contains 17 residues. V was trimmed by 7 bases and J by 4 bases, leaving 23 bases between them.

There are many counts of this clonotype. V and J are TRBV7-2 and TRBJ2-5; D remains ambiguous. V lost 2 bases to trimming and J lost 3 bases, with 10 bases between them. Germline V gene sequence: CDR1 SGHTA, CDR2 FQGNSA. This CDR3 is 14 amino acids long. The CDR3 loop is CASSLFSGEETQYF. The CDR3 nucleotides read TGTGCCAGCAGCTTATTTTCTGGGGAAGAGACCCAGTACTTC.

In this sample, this clonotype turned up a few times. The chain carries TRBV6-1 and TRBJ1-6; no firm D call. Germline CDR1 is MNHNS and CDR2 is SASEGT. V was trimmed by 6 bases and J by 8 bases, leaving 11 bases between them. The CDR3 extends over 13 amino acids. The DNA for the CDR3 is TGTGCCAGCAGCCCAAGGGTCGATTCACCCCTCCACTTT. This encodes CASSPRVDSPLHF.

This clonotype turned up a few times. The rearrangement joins TRBV20-1 to TRBJ2-5; 8 bases are a match to TRBD1. The J segment lost 5 bases and the V segment lost 0 bases, leaving 14 bases of the junction unmatched. In germline, CDR1 is DFQATT, CDR2 SNEGSKA (reference sequence). This CDR3 contains 17 residues. CDR3 sequence: CSARDQTGEVFRETQYF. CDR3 nucleotides: TGCAGTGCTAGAGATCAGACAGGGGAGGTTTTCCGGGAGACCCAGTACTTC.